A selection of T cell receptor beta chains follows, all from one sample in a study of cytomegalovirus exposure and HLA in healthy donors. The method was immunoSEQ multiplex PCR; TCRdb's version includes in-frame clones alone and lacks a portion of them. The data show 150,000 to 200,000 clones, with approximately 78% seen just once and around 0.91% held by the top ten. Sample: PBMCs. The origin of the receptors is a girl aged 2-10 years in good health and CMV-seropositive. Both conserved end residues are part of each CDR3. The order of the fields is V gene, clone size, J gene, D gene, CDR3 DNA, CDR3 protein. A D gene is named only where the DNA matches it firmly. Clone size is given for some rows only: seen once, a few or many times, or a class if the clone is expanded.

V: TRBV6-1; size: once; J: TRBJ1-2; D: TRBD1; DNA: TGTGCCAGCAGCTTAACAGGGGATGGCTACACCTTC; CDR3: CASSLTGDGYTF
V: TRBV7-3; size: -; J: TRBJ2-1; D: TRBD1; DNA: TGTGCCAGCAGCTTTGGGACAGGCTCCTACAATGAGCAGTTCTTC; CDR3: CASSFGTGSYNEQFF
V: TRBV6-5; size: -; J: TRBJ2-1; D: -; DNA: TGTGCCAGCAGTTACTACGCGGGGAATGAGCAGTTCTTC; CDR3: CASSYYAGNEQFF
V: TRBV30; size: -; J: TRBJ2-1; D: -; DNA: TGTGCCTGGAGTGTATTAGGGGAGGTTCAGTTCTTC; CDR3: CAWSVLGEVQFF
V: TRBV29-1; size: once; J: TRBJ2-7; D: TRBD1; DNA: TGCAGCACTCAGGAGGCAGGGGGCTTCACCCGCCATTCCTACGAGCAGTACTTC; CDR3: CSTQEAGGFTRHSYEQYF
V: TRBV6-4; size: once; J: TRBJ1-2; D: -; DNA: TGTGCCAGCAGTGACAGCGGGGGAGGTGTCTATGGCTACACCTTC; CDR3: CASSDSGGGVYGYTF
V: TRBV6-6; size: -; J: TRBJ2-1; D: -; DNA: TGTGCCAGCAGGACCCGGGGGACAGAAGACGAGCAGTTCTTC; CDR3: CASRTRGTEDEQFF
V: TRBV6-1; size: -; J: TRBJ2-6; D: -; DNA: TGTGCCACGACTCTCTTTGGCTCTGGGGCCAACGTCCTGACTTTC; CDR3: CATTLFGSGANVLTF
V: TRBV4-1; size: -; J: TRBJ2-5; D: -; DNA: TGCGCCAGCAGCCAAGTCCTCGCGAGAGAGACCCAGTACTTC; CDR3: CASSQVLARETQYF
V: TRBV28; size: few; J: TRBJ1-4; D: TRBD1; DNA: TGTGCCAGCAGTTTGAACCCGACAGGGGAAATAAGTGAAAAACTGTTTTTT; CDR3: CASSLNPTGEISEKLFF
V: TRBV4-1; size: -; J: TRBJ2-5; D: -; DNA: TGCGCCAGCAGCGGGCAGGAACAAGAGACCCAGTACTTC; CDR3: CASSGQEQETQYF
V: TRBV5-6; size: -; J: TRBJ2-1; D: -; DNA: TGTGCCAGCAGCTCTTTGTCAGGGGGGACCTACAATGAGCAGTTCTTC; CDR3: CASSSLSGGTYNEQFF
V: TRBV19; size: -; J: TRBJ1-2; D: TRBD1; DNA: TGTGCCAGTAGTATGGCACAGGGGGACTATGGCTACACCTTC; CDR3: CASSMAQGDYGYTF
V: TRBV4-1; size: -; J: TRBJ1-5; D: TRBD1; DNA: TGCGCCAGCGGGGACAGGGGATTGCAGCCCCAGCATTTT; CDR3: CASGDRGLQPQHF
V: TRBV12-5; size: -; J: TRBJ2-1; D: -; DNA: TGTGCTAGTGGTTTGGACGGTGGCAATGAGCAGTTCTTC; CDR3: CASGLDGGNEQFF
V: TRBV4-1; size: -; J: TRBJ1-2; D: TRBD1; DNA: TGCGCCAGCAGCCAGCGGACAGGGGACTCAAGCGTCTATGGCTACACCTTC; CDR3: CASSQRTGDSSVYGYTF
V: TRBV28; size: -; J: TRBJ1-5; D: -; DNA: TGTGCCAGCAGTTTAGGGCAGATCTACAATCAGCCCCAGCATTTT; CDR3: CASSLGQIYNQPQHF
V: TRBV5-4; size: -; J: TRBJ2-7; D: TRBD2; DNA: TGTGCCAGCAGCAGGGGACTAGCCGAGCAGTACTTC; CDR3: CASSRGLAEQYF
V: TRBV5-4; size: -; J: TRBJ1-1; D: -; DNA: TGTGCCAGCAGCCCAGGGTTAATGAACACTGAAGCTTTCTTT; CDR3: CASSPGLMNTEAFF
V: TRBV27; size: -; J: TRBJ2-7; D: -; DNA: TGTGCCAGCCGCGGGGACGAGCAGTACTTC; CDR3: CASRGDEQYF
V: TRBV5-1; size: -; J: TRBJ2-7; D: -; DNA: TGCGCCAGCAGCCTGGCATTTAGCGCCAACGAGCAGTACTTC; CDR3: CASSLAFSANEQYF
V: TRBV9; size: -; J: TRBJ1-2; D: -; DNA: TGTGCCAGCAGCCCCCGGGACACCTATGGCTACACCTTC; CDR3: CASSPRDTYGYTF
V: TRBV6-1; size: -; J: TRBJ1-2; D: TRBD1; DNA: TGTGCCAGCAGGGCCCTAGACAGGGACGGGGCGGGCTACACCTTC; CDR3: CASRALDRDGAGYTF
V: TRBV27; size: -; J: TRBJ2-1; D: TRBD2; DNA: TGTGCCAGCAGGTCCCTAGCGGGAGGGGCCAATGAGCAGTTCTTC; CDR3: CASRSLAGGANEQFF
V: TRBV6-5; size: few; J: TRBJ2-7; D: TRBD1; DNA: TGTGCCAGCACTAGACGGACAGGGGCGAGGGAGCAGTACTTC; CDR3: CASTRRTGAREQYF
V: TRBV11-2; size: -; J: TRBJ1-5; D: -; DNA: TGTGCCAGCAGCTTAGATTCAGTTAGCAATCAGCCCCAGCATTTT; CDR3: CASSLDSVSNQPQHF
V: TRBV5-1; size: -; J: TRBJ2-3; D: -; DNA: TGCGCCAGCAGCTCACAGGGTGGGGGCGCAGATACGCAGTATTTT; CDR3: CASSSQGGGADTQYF
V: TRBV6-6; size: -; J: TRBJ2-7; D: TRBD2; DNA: TGTGCCAGCGCTACTAGCGCCAGCTCCTACGAGCAGTACTTC; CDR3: CASATSASSYEQYF
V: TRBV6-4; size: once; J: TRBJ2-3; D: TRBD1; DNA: TGTGCCAGCAGTTTTGGGCAGGGGGACACAGATACGCAGTATTTT; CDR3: CASSFGQGDTDTQYF
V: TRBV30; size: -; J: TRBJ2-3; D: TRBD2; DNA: TGTGCCTGGAATAGCGGGAGGACTAGCACAGATACGCAGTATTTT; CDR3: CAWNSGRTSTDTQYF
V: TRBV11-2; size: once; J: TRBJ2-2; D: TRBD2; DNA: TGTGCCAGCATCCAACTAGCGGGGAACACCGGGGAGCTGTTTTTT; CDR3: CASIQLAGNTGELFF
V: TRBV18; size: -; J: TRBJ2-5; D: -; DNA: TGTGCCAGCTCACCACCGGGCAGGGCAGAGACCCAGTACTTC; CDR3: CASSPPGRAETQYF
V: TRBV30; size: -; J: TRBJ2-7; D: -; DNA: TGTGCCTGGGACAGAACCGCATCGTACGAGCAGTACTTC; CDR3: CAWDRTASYEQYF
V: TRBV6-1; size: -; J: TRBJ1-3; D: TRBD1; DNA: TGTGCCAGCAGTCGACAGGGAGCTACTGGAAACACCATATATTTT; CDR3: CASSRQGATGNTIYF
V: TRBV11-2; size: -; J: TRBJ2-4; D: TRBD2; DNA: TGTGCCAGCAGCTTGGCGGGAGGATGGAACATTCAGTACTTC; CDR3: CASSLAGGWNIQYF
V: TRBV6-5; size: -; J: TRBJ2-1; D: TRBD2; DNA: TGTGCCAGCAGTTTTAGCGGGAGCTCCTACAATGAGCAGTTCTTC; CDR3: CASSFSGSSYNEQFF
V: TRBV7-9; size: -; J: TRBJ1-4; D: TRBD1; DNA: TGTGCCAGCAGCGACACCTCTAACGGGGGGACAGGTGAAAAACTGTTTTTT; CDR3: CASSDTSNGGTGEKLFF
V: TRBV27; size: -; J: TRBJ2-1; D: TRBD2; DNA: TGTGCCAGCAGTCTCCTAGGACTAGCGGGAGTGGATGAGCAGTTCTTC; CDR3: CASSLLGLAGVDEQFF
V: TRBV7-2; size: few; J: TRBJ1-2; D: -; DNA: TGTGCCAGCAGCTCCCAGGGGAACTATGGCTACACCTTC; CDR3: CASSSQGNYGYTF
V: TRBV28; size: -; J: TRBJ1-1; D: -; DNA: TGTGCCAGCAGTTTATACAGAATGGGCACTGAAGCTTTCTTT; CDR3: CASSLYRMGTEAFF
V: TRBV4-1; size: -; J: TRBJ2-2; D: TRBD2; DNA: TGCGCCAGCAGCCAAGTCCTAGCGGGAGTTATTATTTTTACCGGGGAGCTGTTTTTT; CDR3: CASSQVLAGVIIFTGELFF
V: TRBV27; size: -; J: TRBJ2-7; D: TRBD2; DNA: TGTGCCAGCAGTTACACGACTAGCCGCGAGCAGTACTTC; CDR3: CASSYTTSREQYF
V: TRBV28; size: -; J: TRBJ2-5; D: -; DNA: TGTGCCAGCAGCGTAGGAGGGATTTTGCAAGAGACCCAGTACTTC; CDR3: CASSVGGILQETQYF
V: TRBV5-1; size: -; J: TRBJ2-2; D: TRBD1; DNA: TGCGCCAGCAGCTTGGACCCTCCGGGACAGGGGGACACCGGGGAGCTGTTTTTT; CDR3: CASSLDPPGQGDTGELFF
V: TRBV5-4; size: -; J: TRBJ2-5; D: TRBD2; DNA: TGTGCCAGCAGCTTCCCTGGTCAGGGAGCTAGCGGGAGGGCCGGGGAGACCCAGTACTTC; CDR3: CASSFPGQGASGRAGETQYF
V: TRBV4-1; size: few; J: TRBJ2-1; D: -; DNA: TGCGCCAGCAGCCAAGGCCCCACCTTCATTACCAGAAGCTCCTACAATGAGCAGTTCTTC; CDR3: CASSQGPTFITRSSYNEQFF
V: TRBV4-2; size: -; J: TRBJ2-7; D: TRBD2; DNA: TGTGCCAGCAGCCCGGGTGGACTAGCGGGAGTCGAGCAGTACTTC; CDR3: CASSPGGLAGVEQYF
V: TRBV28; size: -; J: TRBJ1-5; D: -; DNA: TGTGCCAGCAGGCCGATTACAGGTCTTAGCAATCAGCCCCAGCATTTT; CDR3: CASRPITGLSNQPQHF
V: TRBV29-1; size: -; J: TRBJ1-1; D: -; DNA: TGCAGCGTTGAGCGGGTACGAACTGAAGCTTTCTTT; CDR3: CSVERVRTEAFF
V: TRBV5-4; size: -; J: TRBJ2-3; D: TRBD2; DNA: TGTGCCAGCAGCTTTGGAGCGGGAGGGGATGGAGATACGCAGTATTTT; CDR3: CASSFGAGGDGDTQYF
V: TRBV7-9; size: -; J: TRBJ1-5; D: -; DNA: TGTGCCAGCAGCTTAGGCCCTATCAATAGCAATCAGCCCCAGCATTTT; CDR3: CASSLGPINSNQPQHF
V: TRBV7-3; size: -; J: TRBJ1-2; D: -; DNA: TGTGCCAGCAGCTTAACCCGGACAGCCTCTAGGGGGGGCTACACCTTC; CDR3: CASSLTRTASRGGYTF
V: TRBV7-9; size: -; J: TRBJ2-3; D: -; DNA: TGTGCCAGCAGCTTATTACTAGTCGGCAGCACAGATACGCAGTATTTT; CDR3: CASSLLLVGSTDTQYF
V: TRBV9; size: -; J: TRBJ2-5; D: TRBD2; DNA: TGTGCCAGCGCGGGTTCGGGAGGGCCAGAGACCCAGTACTTC; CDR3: CASAGSGGPETQYF
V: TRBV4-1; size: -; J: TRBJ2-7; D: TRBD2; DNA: TGCGCCAGCAGCCAAGGATACTCCGCGGGGGGGACTTACTCCTACGAGCAGTACTTC; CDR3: CASSQGYSAGGTYSYEQYF
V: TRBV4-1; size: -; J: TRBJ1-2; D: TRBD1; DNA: TGCGCCAGCAGCCAAGGGACAGGCGGCCACTATGGCTACACCTTC; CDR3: CASSQGTGGHYGYTF
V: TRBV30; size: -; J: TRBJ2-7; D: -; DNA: TGTGCCTGGAGTTCAAGCTCCTACGAGCAGTACTTC; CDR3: CAWSSSSYEQYF
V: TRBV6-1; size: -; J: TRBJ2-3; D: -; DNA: TGTGCCAGCAGTGAAGGGAGACCTACCCTGCCTACGCAGTATTTT; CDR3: CASSEGRPTLPTQYF
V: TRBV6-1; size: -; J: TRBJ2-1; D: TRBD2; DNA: TGTGCCAGCAGTGAATACGTCGGGACTAGCGGGAGAGGTGAGCAGTTCTTC; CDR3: CASSEYVGTSGRGEQFF